This TCR beta chain was retrieved from a study of brain T cells in children with intractable seizures. Study outcomes and limitations: Patients' HCMV serostatus was unknown; virus specificity rests on CDR3 similarity alone.

As regards this clone: Its antigen remains unknown.

Time point meaning: blood from clinic visit 5 months post-surgery; TSC patient then seizure free. Surgery cases with the highest brain T cell transcript signatures were chosen for sequencing. At least one anti-epileptic drug was given before surgery. Looked up from germline, CDR1 is GTSNPN and CDR2 is SVGIG (reference sequence). The V segment lost 2 bases and the J segment 7 bases; nucleotides outside the gene matches: 12. The CDR3 runs 17 residues. Sequencing was performed with immunoSEQ multiplex PCR; in TCRdb, only in-frame clones are kept and a portion is missing. Found here are 300,000 to 400,000 clones, approximately 93% of them singletons; the top ten hold 5.7%.

The chain uses TRBV30 and TRBJ2-2; the match to TRBD2 covers 11 bases. This clonotype was obtained from a boy under three years old with tuberous sclerosis and intractable seizures. Specimen: peripheral blood, collected around 5 months after surgery. The CDR3 loop reads CAWSTGTSGTFGGELFF. CDR3 DNA sequence: TGTGCCTGGAGTACTGGGACTAGCGGAACCTTTGGCGGGGAGCTGTTTTTT.